Below are 27 T cell receptor beta chains sequenced from a single sample in a study of blood T cell repertoires in COVID-19. Profiled with immunoSEQ multiplex PCR; TCRdb holds only in-frame clones, not every one. The repertoire holds some 320,000 clones, with about 88% as singletons. Sequenced sample: PBMCs or T cells enriched from blood (not recorded which). The receptors here all came from a man aged 55 to 69 who had recovered from COVID-19.

The J gene is TRBJ1-6, the V gene TRBV2; 9 bases line up with TRBD1. After removal of 7 bases from V and 8 bases from J, the junction contained 15 bases not matched to a gene. Germline CDR1 is SNHLY and CDR2 is FYNNEI. The CDR3 extends over 17 amino acids. CDR3 residues: CASKGTGMAVYDSPLHF. The DNA of the CDR3 is TGTGCCAGCAAGGGGACAGGGATGGCCGTATATGATTCACCCCTCCACTTT.

CDR3 nucleotide sequence: TGTGCCAGCAGCGTCAGGGTGTCTGGAAACACCATATATTTT. Translated, it gives CASSVRVSGNTIYF. The chain recombines TRBV11-3 with TRBJ1-3; a possible D gene is TRBD1 (5 bases). Germline loops: CDR1 SGHNT, CDR2 YENEEA. V was trimmed by 5 bases and J by 1 base, leaving 9 bases between them. The CDR3 has 14 residues.

The rearrangement links TRBV28 to TRBJ1-1, with 7 nucleotides matching TRBD1. The germline gives CDR1 MDHEN, CDR2 SYDVKM. Unmatched junction bases numbered 9, after V lost 10 bases and J lost 4 bases. CDR3 size: 13 residues. The CDR3 spells CATKTGLVTEAFF. The DNA of the CDR3 is TGTGCCACCAAGACAGGGCTCGTCACTGAAGCTTTCTTT.

The chain joins TRBV30 to TRBJ2-5; D perhaps matches TRBD2 (6 bases). The CDR3 runs to 14 residues. Germline lookup yields CDR1 GTSNPN and CDR2 SVGIG (reference sequence). The V gene lost 5 bases and the J gene lost 5 bases, with 18 bases spanning the gap. CDR3 sequence: CAWSGLRGWETQYF. As DNA, the CDR3 is TGTGCCTGGTCCGGCCTGCGGGGCTGGGAGACCCAGTACTTC.

The chain is built from TRBV29-1 and TRBJ2-1; 8 nucleotides agree with TRBD1. Losses at the gene ends were 1 base for V and 5 bases for J; bases not matched to a gene: 10. The CDR3 sequence is 16 residues long. Germline loops: CDR1 SQVTM, CDR2 ANQGSEA. The CDR3 nucleotides are TGCAGCGTTGAAGGATTCGTAGGACAGGGTGACAATGAGCAGTTCTTC. This translates into CSVEGFVGQGDNEQFF.

The table lists this clone with a count of one. The rearrangement uses TRBV28 and TRBJ1-4, with a possible D match to TRBD1 (5 bases). This CDR3 has 15 residues. Germline CDR1 MDHEN, CDR2 SYDVKM. The ends were cut back, 2 bases at V and 7 bases at J, with 14 bases in the middle. In DNA form, the CDR3 reads TGTGCCAGCAGTTTAAGGGAGGGGTTCGGTGAAAAACTGTTTTTT. This encodes CASSLREGFGEKLFF.

The chain is built from TRBV2 and TRBJ2-1; no reliable D call. V was shortened by 5 bases and J by 0 bases, with 11 bases between the two germline ends. Germline CDR1 and CDR2: SNHLY and FYNNEI. The CDR3 sequence is 15 residues long. The CDR3 protein is CASSITESSYNEQFF. The DNA of the CDR3 is TGTGCCAGCAGTATTACAGAGAGCTCCTACAATGAGCAGTTCTTC.

This chain links TRBV29-1 with TRBJ1-1, with D uncertain. Germline CDR1 SQVTM, CDR2 ANQGSEA. This CDR3 spans 15 amino acids. Trimming took off 7 bases at V and 5 bases at J, with 23 bases between the two ends. The CDR3 bases are TGCAGCGGGATCCTTTTCCGGGGAGGAAGGACTGAAGCTTTCTTT. It encodes CSGILFRGGRTEAFF.

This clone was recorded once. V and J are TRBV5-1 and TRBJ2-2, with D possibly TRBD1 on 6 matching bases. The V end lost 2 bases, the J end lost 0 bases, and 11 bases lay between the germline ends. Germline CDR1 reads SGHRS; CDR2 reads YFSETQ. The CDR3 sequence is 16 residues long. The CDR3 DNA sequence: TGCGCCAGCAGCTTTAGACAGGCGCCGAACACCGGGGAGCTGTTTTTT. It specifies CASSFRQAPNTGELFF.

This chain uses TRBV6-5 with TRBJ1-5; no reliable D call. V was cut by 1 base and J by 4 bases, with 5 bases left in between. CDR1 MNHEY and CDR2 SVGAGI come from the germline V gene. The CDR3 is made up of 13 amino acids. The CDR3 coding sequence is TGTGCCAGCAGTTACTTGAGTAATCAGCCCCAGCATTTT. This translates into CASSYLSNQPQHF.

The V call is TRBV6-6, the J call TRBJ1-5; D is possibly TRBD1 (5 bases). Between the trimmed V and J ends, which lost 7 bases and 13 bases, there was a span of 20 bases. This CDR3 is built from 13 residues. Germline loops: CDR1 MNHNY, CDR2 SVGAGI (reference sequence). The DNA of the CDR3 is TGTGCCAGCACGCCGAGATGGGGCTCGAATCAGCATTTT. This gives the protein CASTPRWGSNQHF.

The count of this clone is one. The chain recombines TRBV4-1 with TRBJ1-6; TRBD1 might be the D (5 bases). Germline CDR1 and CDR2: MGHRA and YSYEKL. Deletions cut 2 bases from V and 7 bases from J, with 15 bases between. This CDR3 region has 16 residues. The CDR3 DNA reads as TGCGCCAGCAGCCAATTTTCAGGGAAAGCGAATTCACCCCTCCACTTT. It specifies CASSQFSGKANSPLHF.

By its share, this clone is medium-sized. This chain uses TRBV5-1 with TRBJ1-2, with D maybe TRBD1 (6 bases). V was cut by 3 bases and J by 7 bases, with 16 bases left in between. Germline CDR1 reads SGHRS; CDR2 reads YFSETQ. CDR3 length equals 14 residues. CDR3 region: CASSSSQGGAGYTF. The CDR3 bases are TGCGCCAGCAGCTCCTCACAGGGTGGGGCTGGCTACACCTTC.

The V gene is TRBV7-8, the J gene TRBJ2-7, with D perhaps TRBD2 (7 bases). CDR1 is SGHVS and CDR2 is FQNEAQ in the germline V gene. V lost 1 base to trimming and J lost 2 bases, with 18 bases between them. The CDR3 runs 17 residues. CDR3 sequence: CASSLGGGFGETYEQYF. In DNA, the CDR3 is TGTGCCAGCAGCTTAGGGGGGGGCTTTGGCGAAACCTACGAGCAGTACTTC.

This rearrangement joins TRBV19 to TRBJ1-4; D is unclear. CDR1 and CDR2 from the germline V gene are LNHDA and SQIVND (reference sequence). The CDR3 runs 13 residues. V gave up 1 base and J gave up 11 bases, with 11 bases separating them. The CDR3 bases are TGTGCCAGTAGTATAGCTCTAAGGGAGAAACTGTTTTTT. Translated: CASSIALREKLFF.

The chain is built from TRBV28 and TRBJ1-1; D ambiguous. This CDR3 is 12 amino acids long. Germline loops: CDR1 MDHEN, CDR2 SYDVKM. V lost 5 bases and J 4 bases, leaving 8 bases between the germline ends. CDR3 residues: CASSPRVTEAFF. CDR3 in DNA: TGTGCCAGCAGTCCCCGAGTCACTGAAGCTTTCTTT.

V is TRBV11-3 and J is TRBJ1-2; no reliable D call. The CDR3 spans 14 residues. Trimming took 3 bases from V and 4 from J, leaving 12 bases between them. Germline V gene data show CDR1 as SGHNT and CDR2 as YENEEA. The DNA of the CDR3 is TGTGCCAGCAGCTTTCGGGGAATGGGCTATGGCTACACCTTC. Translating gives CASSFRGMGYGYTF.

This clone was recorded only once. The chain combines TRBV29-1 with TRBJ2-1; the D is unclear. Looked up from germline, CDR1 is SQVTM and CDR2 is ANQGSEA. CDR3 length: 15 residues. V lost 0 bases to trimming and J lost 0 bases, with 9 bases between them. As DNA, the CDR3 is TGCAGCGTTGAAGATCGATTGAGCTCCTACAATGAGCAGTTCTTC. It translates to CSVEDRLSSYNEQFF.

The chain combines TRBV6-5 with TRBJ1-2; possibly TRBD1 for D (5 bases). Germline V gene lookup returns CDR1 MNHEY and CDR2 SVGAGI. The V and J ends lost 4 bases and 0 bases respectively, with 15 bases between them. The CDR3 has 16 residues. DNA for the CDR3: TGTGCCAGCAGTTCAATAGGCAGGGAAGCTAACTATGGCTACACCTTC. Residues: CASSSIGREANYGYTF.

V usage is TRBV4-2 and J usage is TRBJ1-2; tentatively, D is TRBD1 (5 bases). Germline V gives CDR1 LGHNA, CDR2 YNFKEQ. V lost 0 bases and J 1 base, leaving 15 bases between the germline ends. There are 17 residues in the CDR3. The CDR3 nucleotides are TGTGCCAGCAGCCAAGATTTACCGACAGCGCGTAACTATGGCTACACCTTC. It specifies CASSQDLPTARNYGYTF.

The chain is built from TRBV10-3 and TRBJ2-1; a weak D match, TRBD1 (5 bases). The ends were cut back, 3 bases at V and 9 bases at J, with 12 bases in the middle. Germline loops: CDR1 ENHRY, CDR2 SYGVKD. This CDR3 region has 13 residues. CDR3 bases: TGTGCCATCAGTGAAAAGGGGAACGGTGAGCAGTTCTTC. Residues: CAISEKGNGEQFF.

V is TRBV5-6 and J is TRBJ2-2; TRBD1 matches 9 bases. V lost 4 bases, J lost 1 base, and 8 bases stayed unmatched. CDR3 length equals 17 residues. Germline CDR1 and CDR2: SGHDT and YYEEEE. The CDR3 protein is CASSRSRDRVNTGELFF. The CDR3 nucleotides are TGTGCCAGCAGCAGATCCCGGGACAGGGTGAACACCGGGGAGCTGTTTTTT.

The V gene is TRBV11-3, the J gene TRBJ2-3; 12 bases map to TRBD2. The CDR3 runs to 17 residues. J was trimmed by 0 bases and V by 4 bases; bases with no gene match: 5. Germline V gene data show CDR1 as SGHNT and CDR2 as YENEEA. In DNA form, the CDR3 reads TGTGCCAGCAGCTCAGGGACTAGCGGGCCCAGCACAGATACGCAGTATTTT. Protein product: CASSSGTSGPSTDTQYF.

The chain couples TRBV6-5 to TRBJ2-4; 7 nucleotides match TRBD1. CDR3 length: 13 amino acids. The germline V gene encodes CDR1 MNHEY and CDR2 SVGAGI. Trimming removed 6 bases from V and 7 bases from J; junction bases left unmatched: 6. This CDR3 is CASRMTGKNIQYF. The CDR3 DNA is TGTGCCAGCAGGATGACAGGGAAGAACATTCAGTACTTC.

V gene TRBV5-8 combines with J gene TRBJ1-6, with D hard to call. The CDR3 runs to 14 residues. The V end lost 0 bases, the J end lost 4 bases, and 5 bases lay between the germline ends. Germline V CDR1 and CDR2: SGHTS, YDEGEE. The CDR3 DNA is TGTGCCAGCAGCTTGGCACAGTATAATTCACCCCTCCACTTT. Translating it yields CASSLAQYNSPLHF.

The rearrangement uses TRBV18 and TRBJ1-4; D perhaps matches TRBD1 (5 bases). V lost 4 bases, J lost 8 bases, and 11 bases lay in between. The CDR3 is 13 amino acids. Looked up from germline, CDR1 is KGHSH and CDR2 is LQKENI. CDR3 bases: TGTGCCAGCTCACGCGACAGTGGAGAAAAACTGTTTTTT. It specifies CASSRDSGEKLFF.

This clone was detected once. The rearrangement uses TRBV7-8 and TRBJ2-7; a possible D gene is TRBD2 (6 bases). CDR1 and CDR2 (germline): SGHVS, FQNEAQ. The CDR3 contains 14 residues. V dropped 5 bases and J dropped 7 bases, with 18 bases sitting between them. The CDR3 sequence: CASSLLGGVGEQYF. The CDR3 DNA is TGTGCCAGCAGCCTCTTGGGAGGTGTTGGAGAGCAGTACTTC.